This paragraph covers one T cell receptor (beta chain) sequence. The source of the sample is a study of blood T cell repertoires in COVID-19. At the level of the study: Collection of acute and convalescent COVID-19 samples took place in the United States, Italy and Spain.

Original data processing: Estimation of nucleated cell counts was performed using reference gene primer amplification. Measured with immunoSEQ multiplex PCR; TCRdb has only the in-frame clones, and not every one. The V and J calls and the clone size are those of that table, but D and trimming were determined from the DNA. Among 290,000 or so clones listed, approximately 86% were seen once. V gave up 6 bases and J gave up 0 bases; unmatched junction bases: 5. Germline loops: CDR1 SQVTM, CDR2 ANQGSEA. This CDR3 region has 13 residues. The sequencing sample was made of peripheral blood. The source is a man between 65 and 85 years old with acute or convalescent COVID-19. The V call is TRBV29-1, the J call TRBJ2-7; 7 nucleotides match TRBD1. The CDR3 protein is CSVARTGSYEQYF. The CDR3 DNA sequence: TGCAGCGTGGCGCGGACAGGCTCCTACGAGCAGTACTTC.